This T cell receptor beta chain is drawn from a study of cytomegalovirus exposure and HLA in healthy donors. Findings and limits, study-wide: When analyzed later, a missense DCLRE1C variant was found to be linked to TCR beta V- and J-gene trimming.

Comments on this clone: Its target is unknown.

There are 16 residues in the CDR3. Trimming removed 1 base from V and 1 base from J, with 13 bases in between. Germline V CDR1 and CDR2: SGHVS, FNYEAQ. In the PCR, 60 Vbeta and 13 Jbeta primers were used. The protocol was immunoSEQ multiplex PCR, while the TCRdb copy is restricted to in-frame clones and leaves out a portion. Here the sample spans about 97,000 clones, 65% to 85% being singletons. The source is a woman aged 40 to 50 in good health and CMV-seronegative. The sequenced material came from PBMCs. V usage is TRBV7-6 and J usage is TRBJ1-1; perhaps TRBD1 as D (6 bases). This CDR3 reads CASSLGGGRGNTEAFF. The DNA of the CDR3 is TGTGCCAGCAGCTTAGGGGGTGGCAGGGGGAACACTGAAGCTTTCTTT.